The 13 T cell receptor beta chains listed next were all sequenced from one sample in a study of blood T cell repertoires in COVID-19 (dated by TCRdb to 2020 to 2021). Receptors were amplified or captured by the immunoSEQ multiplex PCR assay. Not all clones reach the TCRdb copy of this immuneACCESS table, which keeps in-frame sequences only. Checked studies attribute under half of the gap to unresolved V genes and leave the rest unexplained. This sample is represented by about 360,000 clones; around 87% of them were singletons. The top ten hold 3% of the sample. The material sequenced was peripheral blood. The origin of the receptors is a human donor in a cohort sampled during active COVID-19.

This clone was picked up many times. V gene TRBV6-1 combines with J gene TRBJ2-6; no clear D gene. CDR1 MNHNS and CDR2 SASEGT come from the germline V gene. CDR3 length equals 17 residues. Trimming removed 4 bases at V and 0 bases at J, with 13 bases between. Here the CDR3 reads CASSASIPGSGANVLTF. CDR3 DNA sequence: TGTGCCAGCAGTGCTTCTATACCGGGCTCTGGGGCCAACGTCCTGACTTTC.

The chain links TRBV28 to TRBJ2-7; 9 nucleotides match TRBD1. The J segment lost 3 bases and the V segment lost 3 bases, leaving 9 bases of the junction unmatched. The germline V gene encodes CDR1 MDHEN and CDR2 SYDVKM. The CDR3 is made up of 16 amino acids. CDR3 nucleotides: TGTGCCAGCAGTTTGGTGTCACCGGGACAGGGCTACGAGCAGTACTTC. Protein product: CASSLVSPGQGYEQYF.

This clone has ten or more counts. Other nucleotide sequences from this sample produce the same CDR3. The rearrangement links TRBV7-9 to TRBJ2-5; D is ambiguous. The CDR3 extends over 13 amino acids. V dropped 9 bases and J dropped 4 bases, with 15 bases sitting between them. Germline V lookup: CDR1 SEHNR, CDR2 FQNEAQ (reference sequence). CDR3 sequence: CASRLGSRETQYF. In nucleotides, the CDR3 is TGTGCCAGTAGGCTGGGCTCGAGAGAGACCCAGTACTTC.

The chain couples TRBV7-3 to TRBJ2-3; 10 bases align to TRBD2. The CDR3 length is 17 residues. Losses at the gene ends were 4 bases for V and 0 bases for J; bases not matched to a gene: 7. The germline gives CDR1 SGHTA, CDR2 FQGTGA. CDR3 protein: CASSSPIAGGSTDTQYF. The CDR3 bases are TGTGCCAGCAGCTCCCCGATAGCGGGAGGCAGCACAGATACGCAGTATTTT.

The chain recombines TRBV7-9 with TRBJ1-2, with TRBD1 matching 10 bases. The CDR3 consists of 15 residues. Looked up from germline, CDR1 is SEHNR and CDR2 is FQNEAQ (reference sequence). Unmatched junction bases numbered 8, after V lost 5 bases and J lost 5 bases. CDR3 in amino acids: CASSLGQGNRYGYTF. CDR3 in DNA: TGTGCCAGCAGCCTGGGACAGGGGAATAGGTATGGCTACACCTTC.

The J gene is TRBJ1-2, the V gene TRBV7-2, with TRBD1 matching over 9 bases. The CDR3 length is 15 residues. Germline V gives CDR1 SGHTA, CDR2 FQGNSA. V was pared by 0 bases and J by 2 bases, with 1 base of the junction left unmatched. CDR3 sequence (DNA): TGTGCCAGCAGCTTAGCCGGGACAGGGAACTATGGCTACACCTTC. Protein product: CASSLAGTGNYGYTF.

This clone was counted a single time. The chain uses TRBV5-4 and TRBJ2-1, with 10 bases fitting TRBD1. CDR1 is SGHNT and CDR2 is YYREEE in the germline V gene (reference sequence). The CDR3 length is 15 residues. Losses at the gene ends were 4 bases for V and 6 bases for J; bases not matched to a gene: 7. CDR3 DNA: TGTGCCAGCAGCCAGGACAGGGGGAGGATCAATGAGCAGTTCTTC. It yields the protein CASSQDRGRINEQFF.

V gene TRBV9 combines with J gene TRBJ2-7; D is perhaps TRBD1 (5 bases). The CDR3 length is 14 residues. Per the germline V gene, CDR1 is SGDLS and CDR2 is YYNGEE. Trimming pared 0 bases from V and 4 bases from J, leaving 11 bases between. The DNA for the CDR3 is TGTGCCAGCAGCGTAGGTCAGGACACTTACGAGCAGTACTTC. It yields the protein CASSVGQDTYEQYF.

The CDR3 DNA sequence: TGTGCCAGCAGCCAAGGAAGGGAGGTTTATGGCTACACCTTC. This encodes CASSQGREVYGYTF. This chain links TRBV4-2 with TRBJ1-2; no clear D gene. V lost 1 base and J 5 bases, leaving 11 bases between the germline ends. The CDR3 contains 14 residues. Germline CDR1 reads LGHNA; CDR2 reads YNFKEQ.

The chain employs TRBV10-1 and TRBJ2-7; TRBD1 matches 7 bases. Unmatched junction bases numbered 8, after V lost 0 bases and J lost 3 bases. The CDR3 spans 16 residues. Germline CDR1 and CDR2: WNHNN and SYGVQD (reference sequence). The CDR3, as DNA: TGCGCCAGCAGTGAGTCGAGCTTCACAGGGGACTACGAGCAGTACTTC. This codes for CASSESSFTGDYEQYF.

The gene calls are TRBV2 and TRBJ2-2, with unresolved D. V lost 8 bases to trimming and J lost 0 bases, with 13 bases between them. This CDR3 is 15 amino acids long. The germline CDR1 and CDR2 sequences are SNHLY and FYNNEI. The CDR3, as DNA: TGTGCCAGCGAGTGGCAGAGGTCGAACACCGGGGAGCTGTTTTTT. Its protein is CASEWQRSNTGELFF.

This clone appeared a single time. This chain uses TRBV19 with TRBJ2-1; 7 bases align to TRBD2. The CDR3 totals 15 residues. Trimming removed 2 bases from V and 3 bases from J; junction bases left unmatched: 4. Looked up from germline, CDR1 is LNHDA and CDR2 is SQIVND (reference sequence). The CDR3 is CASSILGGSYNEQFF. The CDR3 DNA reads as TGTGCCAGTAGTATATTAGGCGGGAGCTACAATGAGCAGTTCTTC.

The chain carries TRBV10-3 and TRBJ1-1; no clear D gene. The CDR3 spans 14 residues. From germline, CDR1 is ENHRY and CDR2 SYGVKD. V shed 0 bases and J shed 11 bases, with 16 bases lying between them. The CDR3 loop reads CAISESGRTSGAFF. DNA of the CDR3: TGTGCCATCAGTGAGTCCGGGCGGACTTCTGGGGCTTTCTTT.